The 13 T cell receptor beta chains below all came from one sample that was sequenced in a study of blood T cell repertoires in COVID-19. Some clones are missing from TCRdb's copy, which holds only in-frame ones; the method was immunoSEQ multiplex PCR. The repertoire includes over 35,000 clones, around 85% of them detected once, and roughly 38% sits in the top ten. The sequencing sample was made of peripheral blood. The receptor source for this set is a man in his forties with active or convalescent COVID-19.

V gene TRBV11-2 combines with J gene TRBJ1-1; D call uncertain. Germline V gene sequence: CDR1 SGHAT, CDR2 FQNNGV. The V and J ends lost 5 bases and 8 bases respectively, with 9 bases between them. This CDR3 spans 11 amino acids. The DNA of the CDR3 is TGTGCCAGCAGCGCCCGGGTGGAAGCTTTCTTT. Translation: CASSARVEAFF. The full variable domain, completed using reference TRBV11-2 and TRBJ1-1, is EAGVAQSPRYKIIEKRQSVAFWCNPISGHATLYWYQQILGQGPKLLIQFQNNGVVDDSQLPKDRFSAERLKGVDSTLKIQPAKLEDSAVYLCASSARVEAFFGQGTRLTVV.

The chain recombines TRBV19 with TRBJ1-4; 7 bases align to TRBD1. The CDR3 extends over 12 amino acids. CDR1 is LNHDA, CDR2 SQIVND, per germline (reference sequence). V trimming: 6 bases; J trimming: 8 bases; junction bases outside the gene matches: 3. The DNA of the CDR3 is TGTGCCAGTAGGGCAGGGGGGGAAAAACTGTTTTTT. Its translation: CASRAGGEKLFF.

This chain joins TRBV13 and TRBJ1-1; D is possibly TRBD1 (6 bases). V was clipped by 5 bases and J by 1 base, with 11 bases between them. The CDR3 extends over 14 amino acids. CDR1 PRHDT and CDR2 FYEKMQ come from the germline V gene (reference sequence). The CDR3 loop reads CASSIRGGNTEAFF. The CDR3 DNA reads as TGTGCCAGCAGCATAAGGGGGGGGAACACTGAAGCTTTCTTT.

This rearrangement joins TRBV30 to TRBJ1-1; weak D call: TRBD1 (5 bases). V gave up 2 bases and J gave up 3 bases, with 13 bases separating them. Germline CDR1 is GTSNPN and CDR2 is SVGIG (reference sequence). The CDR3 extends over 14 amino acids. The CDR3 is CAWSTLGGDTEAFF. As DNA, the CDR3 is TGTGCCTGGAGTACTCTCGGAGGGGACACTGAAGCTTTCTTT. The full variable domain, with the rest looked up from reference TRBV30 and TRBJ1-1, is SQTIHQWPATLVQPVGSPLSLECTVEGTSNPNLYWYRQAAGRGLQLLFYSVGIGQISSEVPQNLSASRPQDRQFILSSKKLLLSDSGFYLCAWSTLGGDTEAFFGQGTRLTVV.

On this clone: Germline is not matched at one junction end, which may reflect a read error. The V call is TRBV6-6, the J call TRBJ1-5; D gene ambiguous. The CDR3 spans 14 residues. Germline assignment: CDR1 MNHNY and CDR2 SVGAGI (reference sequence). This chain's CDR3 is CASSYSESNQPQHF. The CDR3 DNA sequence: TGTGCCAGCAGTTACTCGGAGTCGAATCAACCCCAGCATTTT.

This clone was detected a few times. The chain has TRBV5-1 and TRBJ1-1; D is uncertain. There are 14 residues in the CDR3. Between the trimmed V and J ends, which lost 7 bases and 4 bases, there was a span of 17 bases. Germline loops: CDR1 SGHRS, CDR2 YFSETQ. CDR3 DNA sequence: TGCGCCAGCGCAGAGAGGGTTGGAGGCACTGAAGCTTTCTTT. Encoded protein: CASAERVGGTEAFF.

The V call is TRBV9, the J call TRBJ1-5; D is uncertain. V was trimmed by 3 bases and J by 0 bases, leaving 4 bases between them. Per the germline V gene, CDR1 is SGDLS and CDR2 is YYNGEE. The CDR3 runs 13 residues. The CDR3: CASSAGSNQPQHF. The CDR3 DNA follows: TGTGCCAGCAGCGCGGGTAGCAATCAGCCCCAGCATTTT.

This chain joins TRBV19 and TRBJ1-5; D is uncertain. Trimming removed 3 bases at V and 0 bases at J, with 9 bases between. The CDR3 runs to 15 residues. Germline CDR1 LNHDA, CDR2 SQIVND (reference sequence). CDR3: CASSMLENSNQPQHF. CDR3 coding DNA: TGTGCCAGTAGTATGCTAGAGAATAGCAATCAGCCCCAGCATTTT.

The V call is TRBV18, the J call TRBJ2-5; possible D gene TRBD1, 6 bases. Germline CDR1 is KGHSH and CDR2 is LQKENI. V was pared by 8 bases and J by 4 bases, with 14 bases between. The CDR3 is 13 amino acids. CDR3 nucleotide sequence: TGTGCCAGCCGTCCCCCCAGGGGAGAGACCCAGTACTTC. It encodes CASRPPRGETQYF. Together with reference TRBV18 and TRBJ2-5, the CDR3 gives the full variable domain: NAGVMQNPRHLVRRRGQEARLRCSPMKGHSHVYWYRQLPEEGLKFMVYLQKENIIDESGMPKERFSAEFPKEGPSILRIQQVVRGDSAAYFCASRPPRGETQYFGPGTRLLVL.

The chain joins TRBV27 to TRBJ2-1; D gene uncertain. Germline loops: CDR1 MNHEY, CDR2 SMNVEV (reference sequence). Trimming took off 3 bases at V and 1 base at J, with 10 bases between the two ends. CDR3 length: 15 residues. The CDR3, as DNA: TGTGCCAGCAGTTTCACTCCGCCATCCTACAATGAGCAGTTCTTC. Amino acids: CASSFTPPSYNEQFF.

CDR3 DNA: TGCGCCAGCAGCCAAGACTCGTATAGGGTGGACAGCTCTGGAAACACCATATATTTT. The encoded protein is CASSQDSYRVDSSGNTIYF. The rearrangement joins TRBV4-1 to TRBJ1-3; D is perhaps TRBD1 (6 bases). The germline CDR1 and CDR2 sequences are MGHRA and YSYEKL. The germline V and J ends were trimmed by 0 bases and 0 bases, with 18 bases remaining between them. The CDR3 is 19 residues long.

The rearrangement joins TRBV25-1 to TRBJ2-3, with 10 bases fitting TRBD1. V shed 5 bases and J 1 base; nucleotides not matched to a gene: 9. From germline, CDR1 is MGHDK and CDR2 SYGVNS. This CDR3 is built from 17 residues. DNA for the CDR3: TGTGCCAGCAGTCCCCCCACCGGGACAGGGGGCACAGATACGCAGTATTTT. This sequence encodes CASSPPTGTGGTDTQYF.

V and J are TRBV12-3 or TRBV12-4 and TRBJ1-4; perhaps TRBD1 as D (5 bases). V gave up 6 bases and J gave up 8 bases, with 13 bases separating them. The CDR3 loop spans 13 amino acids. This CDR3 is CASSGLQGEKLFF. CDR3 sequence (DNA): TGTGCCAGCAGCGGGCTCCAGGGAGAAAAACTGTTTTTT.